This T cell receptor beta chain was captured in a study of control samples from healthy donors and cancer patients. CDR1 is MNHNS and CDR2 is SASEGT in the germline V gene. V lost 2 bases and J lost 7; bases outside the gene matches: 8. The CDR3 has 15 amino acids. Produced via immunoSEQ multiplex PCR; TCRdb's table is partial and in-frame only. The data show about 120,000 clones, roughly 92% seen once. The receptor was isolated from an older man with head and neck cancer. Sequenced: PBMCs. The chain links TRBV6-1 to TRBJ1-5; 7 nucleotides match TRBD1. The CDR3 loop reads CASSELGTVHQPQHF. The DNA of the CDR3 is TGTGCCAGCAGTGAATTGGGGACAGTTCACCAGCCCCAGCATTTT.